What follows are 26 T cell receptor beta chains derived from one specimen sequenced in a study of blood T cell repertoires in COVID-19. Repertoires were generated with immunoSEQ multiplex PCR, while TCRdb's copy carries only in-frame clones and drops some. The table includes 170,000 or so clones, about 87% detected once. Specimen: peripheral blood. The receptors originated from a woman between 18 and 29 years old who had recovered from COVID-19.

The chain recombines TRBV5-3 with TRBJ2-7; D not resolved. TRBV5-3 is recorded as an ORF, its role being uncertain. The CDR3 extends over 13 amino acids. V was trimmed by 10 bases and J by 2 bases, leaving 16 bases between them. The DNA for the CDR3 is TGTGCCCGGAGAATTTCGATTACCTACGAGCAGTACGTC. This gives the protein CARRISITYEQYV.

This chain uses TRBV14 with TRBJ2-6; weak D call: TRBD1 (5 bases). The CDR3 spans 18 residues. V gave up 0 bases and J gave up 4 bases, with 16 bases separating them. The V gene's germline CDR1 is SGHDN and CDR2 FVKESK. The CDR3 DNA is TGTGCCAGCAGCCAAGATGTTCTGACAGAACCCGGGGCCAACGTCCTGACTTTC. It encodes CASSQDVLTEPGANVLTF.

V is TRBV6-1 and J is TRBJ1-5; TRBD1 is a possible D gene (5 bases). From germline, CDR1 is MNHNS and CDR2 SASEGT. The CDR3 has 17 amino acids. Trimming took off 2 bases at V and 3 bases at J, with 17 bases between the two ends. CDR3 sequence: CASSEFVQASINQPQHF. The CDR3 DNA reads as TGTGCCAGCAGTGAATTTGTACAGGCTTCCATCAATCAGCCCCAGCATTTT.

This clone has only a few counts. CDR3 sequence (DNA): TGTGCCAGCAGTGAGAGAAGAGGGTCGGATACGCAGTATTTT. Residues: CASSERRGSDTQYF. The chain couples TRBV2 to TRBJ2-3, with D tentatively TRBD2 (5 bases). Germline CDR1 and CDR2: SNHLY and FYNNEI. CDR3 length: 14 amino acids. With 3 bases removed from V and 6 bases from J, the gap between germline ends came to 13 bases. The entire variable domain, with the rest obtained from reference TRBV2 and TRBJ2-3, is as follows: EPEVTQTPSHQVTQMGQEVILRCVPISNHLYFYWYRQILGQKVEFLVSFYNNEISEKSEIFDDQFSVERPDGSNFTLKIRSTKLEDSAMYFCASSERRGSDTQYFGPGTRLTVL.

The chain carries TRBV4-3 and TRBJ1-4, with no clear D. Germline V lookup: CDR1 LGHNA, CDR2 YSLEER. V lost 0 bases, J lost 4 bases, and 9 bases lay in between. The CDR3 runs 15 residues. CDR3 DNA sequence: TGCGCCAGCAGCCAAGATTTCCGTATTAATGAAAAACTGTTTTTT. This sequence encodes CASSQDFRINEKLFF.

This clone has just one count. The chain combines TRBV7-2 with TRBJ2-3, with 13 bases matching TRBD2. The CDR3 totals 18 residues. Losses at the gene ends were 3 bases for V and 3 bases for J; bases not matched to a gene: 9. From germline, CDR1 is SGHTA and CDR2 FQGNSA. The CDR3 region is CASSFSPTTSGGTDTQYF. CDR3 in DNA: TGTGCCAGCAGCTTCTCCCCTACGACTAGCGGGGGGACAGATACGCAGTATTTT.

The chain uses TRBV7-3 and TRBJ2-3, with D possibly TRBD2 on 5 matching bases. V was pared by 0 bases and J by 2 bases, with 9 bases between. The CDR3 has 15 amino acids. The germline gives CDR1 SGHTA, CDR2 FQGTGA. CDR3 region: CASSLTGSPTDTQYF. CDR3 nucleotides: TGTGCCAGCAGCTTAACGGGGAGTCCCACAGATACGCAGTATTTT.

The rearrangement joins TRBV7-3 to TRBJ2-3; 12 bases align to TRBD2. The ends lost 5 bases at V and 3 bases at J; junction bases unmatched: 3. The CDR3 extends over 15 amino acids. In germline, CDR1 is SGHTA, CDR2 FQGTGA. CDR3 region: CASSPLAGGTDTQYF. Written as DNA, the CDR3 is TGTGCCAGCAGCCCCCTAGCGGGAGGGACAGATACGCAGTATTTT.

This sequence joins TRBV7-9 and TRBJ1-3; no firm D call. V lost 6 bases and J lost 0, with 9 bases in between. The CDR3 has 14 amino acids. Germline V gene data show CDR1 as SEHNR and CDR2 as FQNEAQ (reference sequence). The CDR3 DNA reads as TGTGCCAGCAGTAGAGGTGGCTCTGGAAACACCATATATTTT. It yields the protein CASSRGGSGNTIYF.

This sequence joins TRBV6-5 and TRBJ1-4; D might be TRBD1 (5 bases). CDR1 MNHEY and CDR2 SVGAGI come from the germline V gene. The V end lost 6 bases, the J end lost 8 bases, and 19 bases lay between the germline ends. CDR3 length: 15 residues. The DNA for the CDR3 is TGTGCCAGCAGCCGATCTGGGGGGTTAGGGGAAAAACTGTTTTTT. It is translated as CASSRSGGLGEKLFF.

This clone was seen a handful of times. The chain joins TRBV7-9 to TRBJ2-7, with 7 bases aligning to TRBD2. Trimming removed 0 bases from V and 6 bases from J; junction bases left unmatched: 2. This CDR3 has 13 residues. Per the germline V gene, CDR1 is SEHNR and CDR2 is FQNEAQ (reference sequence). As DNA, the CDR3 is TGTGCCAGCAGCTTAGCGGGAGGGCCCGAGCAGTACGTC. Translation gives CASSLAGGPEQYV.

This rearrangement joins TRBV6-2 or TRBV6-3 to TRBJ2-7; TRBD2 agrees at 7 bases. The V and J ends lost 0 bases and 3 bases, in that order; junction bases with no gene match: 8. This CDR3 spans 16 amino acids. Per the germline V gene, CDR1 is MNHEY and CDR2 is SVGEGT. The CDR3, as DNA: TGTGCCAGCAGTTACTCGGGCCTAGCGGACAACTACGAGCAGTACGTC. Translated, it gives CASSYSGLADNYEQYV.

Details on this clone: Other DNA sequences from this sample encode an identical CDR3 as well. This chain connects TRBV6-2 or TRBV6-3 to TRBJ1-1, with TRBD1 matching over 7 bases. Unmatched junction bases numbered 3, after V lost 5 bases and J lost 3 bases. Germline CDR1 MNHEY, CDR2 SVGEGT. The CDR3 is 13 amino acids. As DNA, the CDR3 is TGTGCCAGCAGTCTTACAGGGGACACTGAAGCTTTCTTT. Its translation is CASSLTGDTEAFF.

The V call is TRBV9, the J call TRBJ2-3; 8 positions match TRBD2. V was clipped by 5 bases and J by 8 bases; unmatched bases: 4. This CDR3 has 12 residues. Germline CDR1 SGDLS, CDR2 YYNGEE. CDR3 loop: CASSSSGATQYF. The CDR3 coding sequence is TGTGCCAGCAGTAGTAGCGGGGCTACGCAGTATTTT.

CDR3 sequence: CASSYSSAGSSYEQYF. CDR3 DNA: TGTGCCAGCAGTTACTCCTCGGCAGGCAGCTCCTACGAGCAGTACTTC. The chain is built from TRBV6-5 and TRBJ2-7; D is undetermined. The CDR3 totals 16 residues. The germline gives CDR1 MNHEY, CDR2 SVGAGI. Trimming stripped 0 bases from V and 0 bases from J, with 12 bases between.

The chain is built from TRBV7-2 and TRBJ2-3; 8 bases line up with TRBD1. Germline V gives CDR1 SGHTA, CDR2 FQGNSA. V lost 3 bases and J lost 4; bases outside the gene matches: 0. The CDR3 loop spans 13 amino acids. This CDR3 is CASSLDRADTQYF. DNA of the CDR3: TGTGCCAGCAGCTTGGACAGGGCAGATACGCAGTATTTT.

This clone was detected only a few times. The chain combines TRBV19 with TRBJ2-7; D is undetermined. The CDR3 sequence is 13 residues long. V gave up 4 bases and J gave up 3 bases, with 10 bases separating them. CDR1 is LNHDA and CDR2 is SQIVND in the germline V gene (reference sequence). Here the CDR3 reads CASSSVEDYEQYF. The CDR3 DNA sequence: TGTGCCAGTAGTAGTGTTGAGGACTACGAGCAGTACTTC.

The chain is built from TRBV5-5 and TRBJ1-1; no clear D gene. This CDR3 has 12 residues. Trimming left V 2 bases short and J 4 bases short, with 6 bases between. CDR1 SGHKS and CDR2 YYEKEE come from the germline V gene (reference sequence). CDR3 in DNA: TGTGCCAGCAGCTTCACGGGCACTGAAGCTTTCTTT. Amino acids: CASSFTGTEAFF. Full variable domain (missing parts from reference TRBV5-5 and TRBJ1-1): DAGVTQSPTHLIKTRGQQVTLRCSPISGHKSVSWYQQVLGQGPQFIFQYYEKEERGRGNFPDRFSARQFPNYSSELNVNALLLGDSALYLCASSFTGTEAFFGQGTRLTVV.

The chain has TRBV27 and TRBJ1-5; the match to TRBD1 covers 8 bases. There are 18 residues in the CDR3. Trimming at V came to 0 bases and at J to 1 base, leaving 8 bases not matched to a gene. Per the germline V gene, CDR1 is MNHEY and CDR2 is SMNVEV (reference sequence). The CDR3 loop is CASSLSTTGGTSNQPQHF. In DNA, the CDR3 is TGTGCCAGCAGTTTATCGACCACAGGGGGTACAAGCAATCAGCCCCAGCATTTT.

The V gene is TRBV7-2, the J gene TRBJ2-1, with D perhaps matching TRBD2 (6 bases). Germline V CDR1 and CDR2: SGHTA, FQGNSA. Deletions cut 3 bases from V and 3 bases from J, with 12 bases between. The CDR3 covers 15 residues. Here the CDR3 reads CASSLGLGGYNEQFF. The CDR3 DNA reads TGTGCCAGCAGCTTGGGACTGGGGGGCTACAATGAGCAGTTCTTC.

This clone was found once. DNA for the CDR3: TGCAGCGCCGCCCAGTATGAGCAGTTCTTC. Translation gives CSAAQYEQFF. The gene calls are TRBV29-1 and TRBJ2-1; D not resolved. Germline CDR1 and CDR2: SQVTM and ANQGSEA. This CDR3 is 10 amino acids long. V was pared by 7 bases and J by 8 bases, with 9 bases between.

This sequence joins TRBV9 and TRBJ2-2, with D unresolved. This CDR3 is built from 14 residues. V gave up 2 bases and J gave up 4 bases, with 9 bases separating them. The germline gives CDR1 SGDLS, CDR2 YYNGEE. The CDR3 DNA is TGTGCCAGCAGCGTTCACCCCGGCACCGGGGAGCTGTTTTTT. Translated, it gives CASSVHPGTGELFF.

CDR3 amino acids: CASSKDRVLGTSTDTQYF. In DNA form, the CDR3 reads TGTGCCAGCAGCAAAGACAGGGTCCTAGGTACTAGCACAGATACGCAGTATTTT. The chain couples TRBV27 to TRBJ2-3; 7 nucleotides line up with TRBD1. There are 18 residues in the CDR3. J was trimmed by 0 bases and V by 6 bases; bases with no gene match: 15. CDR1 and CDR2 from the germline V gene are MNHEY and SMNVEV (reference sequence).

This sequence joins TRBV3-1 (or the pseudogene TRBV3-2) and TRBJ1-5; tentatively, D is TRBD1 (5 bases). The V gene lost 4 bases and the J gene lost 4 bases, with 14 bases spanning the gap. The germline CDR1 and CDR2 sequences are LGHDT and YNNKEL (reference sequence). This CDR3 has 15 residues. CDR3 bases: TGTGCCAGCAGCCTATCCAGGGTAACAAATCAGCCCCAGCATTTT. Protein product: CASSLSRVTNQPQHF.

The chain links TRBV14 to TRBJ1-1; D might be TRBD1 (6 bases). V was cut by 1 base and J by 9 bases, with 9 bases left in between. The CDR3 loop spans 12 amino acids. From germline, CDR1 is SGHDN and CDR2 FVKESK. The CDR3 here is CASSQVQGQAFF. In DNA, the CDR3 is TGTGCCAGCAGCCAAGTTCAGGGGCAAGCTTTCTTT. The entire variable domain, with the rest obtained from reference TRBV14 and TRBJ1-1, is as follows: EAGVTQFPSHSVIEKGQTVTLRCDPISGHDNLYWYRRVMGKEIKFLLHFVKESKQDESGMPNNRFLAERTGGTYSTLKVQPAELEDSGVYFCASSQVQGQAFFGQGTRLTVV.

The V and J genes are TRBV7-8 and TRBJ1-5, with D perhaps matching TRBD1 (6 bases). V lost 4 bases to trimming and J lost 4 bases, with 8 bases between them. Germline V gene data show CDR1 as SGHVS and CDR2 as FQNEAQ. The CDR3 loop spans 13 amino acids. CDR3 in DNA: TGTGCCAGCAGCTCACAGGGAAATCAGCCCCAGCATTTT. Its translation is CASSSQGNQPQHF.